This passage covers 14 T cell receptor beta chains from one sample sequenced in a study of T cells in Graves' hyperthyroidism and ophthalmopathy. Amplification yielded TCR beta CDR3 regions, with RNA transcripts as the source. The HTBI primer set was used in a first-round RT-PCR of the TCR CDR3. Each CDR3 protein is one row after TCRdb ran MiXCR on the multiplex PCR reads. The sample yields around 440,000 distinct CDR3 sequences, approximately 14% seen once. Sample: blood. These receptors originate from a woman younger than 30 with Graves' hyperthyroidism.

This clonotype was seen many times. V is TRBV20-1 and J is TRBJ2-1; 15 nucleotides line up with TRBD2. The CDR3 has 16 amino acids. J was trimmed by 3 bases and V by 5 bases; bases with no gene match: 5. Per the germline V gene, CDR1 is DFQATT and CDR2 is SNEGSKA (reference sequence). The CDR3 DNA follows: TGCAGTGCTTCGGGACTAGCGGGGGGCGGCTACAATGAGCAGTTCTTC. Residues: CSASGLAGGGYNEQFF.

This clonotype came up a few times. The chain has TRBV5-4 and TRBJ2-7, with D hard to call. Germline V CDR1 and CDR2: SGHNT, YYREEE (reference sequence). This CDR3 region has 12 residues. The V end was cut by 4 bases, the J end by 7 bases, with 12 bases between. In DNA form, the CDR3 reads TGTGCCAGCAGCCCCAGTAATGGGGAGCAGTACTTC. Protein: CASSPSNGEQYF. The full variable domain, in which reference TRBV5-4 and TRBJ2-7 provide the parts outside the CDR3, is ETGVTQSPTHLIKTRGQQVTLRCSSQSGHNTVSWYQQALGQGPQFIFQYYREEENGRGNFPPRFSGLQFPNYSSELNVNALELDDSALYLCASSPSNGEQYFGPGTRLTVT.

The DNA for the CDR3 is TGTGCCAGCAGTTTGACAGGGGAGGGGCGAGAAGAGACCCAGTACTTC. Translated: CASSLTGEGREETQYF. This chain joins TRBV27 and TRBJ2-5; maybe TRBD1 (8 bases). The CDR3 is 16 amino acids. Germline CDR1 MNHEY, CDR2 SMNVEV (reference sequence). Trimming cost V 3 bases and J 3 bases, with 17 bases left between them.

To note about this clonotype: A much larger clonotype is one base distant, so this may be a read error. The V call is TRBV6-1, the J call TRBJ1-2, with D possibly matching TRBD1 (5 bases). V gave up 5 bases and J gave up 6 bases, with 13 bases separating them. CDR3 size: 13 residues. Per germline, CDR1 MNHNS and CDR2 SASEGT. Written as DNA, the CDR3 is TGTGCCAGCAGTCATACCAGGGACCATGGCTACACCTTC. Translating it yields CASSHTRDHGYTF.

For the CDR3, the DNA is TGTGCCATCAGTCTTCTAGCGGGGGGGTTTAGCACAGATACGCAGTATTTT. This gives the protein CAISLLAGGFSTDTQYF. The chain joins TRBV10-3 to TRBJ2-3, with TRBD2 matching 12 bases. From germline, CDR1 is ENHRY and CDR2 SYGVKD. The CDR3 sequence is 17 residues long. V lost 5 bases, J lost 0 bases, and 6 bases stayed unmatched.

This clonotype was picked up many times. The rearrangement uses TRBV7-2 and TRBJ1-1, with D possibly TRBD1 on 5 matching bases. The V gene lost 2 bases and the J gene lost 4 bases, with 14 bases spanning the gap. CDR1 and CDR2 from the germline V gene are SGHTA and FQGNSA. This CDR3 is 15 amino acids long. DNA of the CDR3: TGTGCCAGCAGCTTAAAGTCAGGGTGGGCCACTGAAGCTTTCTTT. Encoded protein: CASSLKSGWATEAFF.

As for this clonotype: With a much larger clone just one base away, this may be a read error. This chain uses TRBV20-1 with TRBJ1-5; TRBD1 aligns across 11 bases. J gave up 4 bases and V 1 base, and 6 bases lay outside the gene matches. The CDR3 is 16 residues long. Germline loops: CDR1 DFQATT, CDR2 SNEGSKA (reference sequence). This CDR3 is CSARVGTGGSNQPQHF. In DNA, the CDR3 is TGCAGTGCTAGAGTCGGGACAGGGGGATCTAATCAGCCCCAGCATTTT.

This clonotype was seen ten or more times. The rearrangement links TRBV9 to TRBJ2-1; 7 nucleotides match TRBD1. The CDR3 contains 13 residues. Trimming took 0 bases from V and 6 from J; bases not matched to a gene: 0. Germline CDR1 and CDR2: SGDLS and YYNGEE. CDR3 loop: CASSVGDSNEQFF. CDR3 coding DNA: TGTGCCAGCAGCGTAGGGGACAGCAATGAGCAGTTCTTC.

There are many counts of this clonotype. This chain uses TRBV6-5 with TRBJ1-1; no definite D call. The germline V gene encodes CDR1 MNHEY and CDR2 SVGAGI. The germline V and J ends were trimmed by 0 bases and 1 base, with 9 bases remaining between them. The CDR3 is 15 amino acids. The CDR3 protein is CASSYSIYANTEAFF. Here the CDR3 DNA reads TGTGCCAGCAGTTACTCTATTTACGCGAACACTGAAGCTTTCTTT.

The rearrangement joins TRBV12-3 or TRBV12-4 to TRBJ2-7, with 12 positions matching TRBD1. CDR3 size: 14 residues. V was clipped by 5 bases and J by 3 bases; unmatched bases: 2. CDR3 nucleotides: TGTGCCAGCAGTGGGACAGGGGGCTACTACGAGCAGTACTTC. This encodes CASSGTGGYYEQYF.

This clonotype was seen only a few times. This sequence joins TRBV7-9 and TRBJ2-3; D tentatively fits TRBD1 or TRBD2 (6 bases each). CDR1 and CDR2 from the germline V gene are SEHNR and FQNEAQ (reference sequence). CDR3 length equals 15 residues. The ends were cut back, 5 bases at V and 4 bases at J, with 16 bases in the middle. The CDR3 DNA reads as TGTGCCAGCAGCGGGCTAGGGGGGCGGCCAGATACGCAGTATTTT. Translation: CASSGLGGRPDTQYF.

The J gene is TRBJ2-3, the V gene TRBV5-4; 8 positions agree with TRBD1. The V gene's germline CDR1 is SGHNT and CDR2 YYREEE (reference sequence). Unmatched junction bases numbered 6, after V lost 1 base and J lost 5 bases. The CDR3 loop spans 15 amino acids. In nucleotides, the CDR3 is TGTGCCAGCAGCTTGCGGGGCAGGGGGCGAGATACGCAGTATTTT. Protein product: CASSLRGRGRDTQYF.

This clonotype appeared a few times. V and J are TRBV28 and TRBJ2-2, with a possible D match to TRBD2 (5 bases). Germline V gene sequence: CDR1 MDHEN, CDR2 SYDVKM. This CDR3 region has 15 residues. Trimming removed 5 bases from V and 5 bases from J, with 15 bases in between. Here the CDR3 DNA reads TGTGCCAGCAGTCCGAATAGAGGGATAACCGGGGAGCTGTTTTTT. Amino acid sequence: CASSPNRGITGELFF.

This clonotype showed up many times. The chain joins TRBV20-1 to TRBJ1-6; 9 bases agree with TRBD1. The CDR3 has 14 residues. Germline V gene sequence: CDR1 DFQATT, CDR2 SNEGSKA (reference sequence). V was clipped by 6 bases and J by 9 bases; unmatched bases: 9. This CDR3 reads CSAISGTGISPLHF. In nucleotides, the CDR3 is TGCAGTGCCATATCCGGGACAGGGATTTCACCCCTCCACTTT.